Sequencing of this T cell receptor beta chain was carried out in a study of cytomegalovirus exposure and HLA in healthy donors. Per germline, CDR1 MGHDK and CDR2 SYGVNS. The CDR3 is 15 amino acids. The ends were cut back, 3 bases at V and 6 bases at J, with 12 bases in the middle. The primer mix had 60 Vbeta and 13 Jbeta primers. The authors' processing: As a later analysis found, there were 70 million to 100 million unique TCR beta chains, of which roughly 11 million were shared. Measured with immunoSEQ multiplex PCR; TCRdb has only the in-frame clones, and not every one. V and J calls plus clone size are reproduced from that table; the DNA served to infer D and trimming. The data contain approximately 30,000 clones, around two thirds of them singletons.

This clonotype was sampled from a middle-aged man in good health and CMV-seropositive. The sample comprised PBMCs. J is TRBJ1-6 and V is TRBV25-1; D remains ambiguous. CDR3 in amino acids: CASSDPGIPNSPLHF. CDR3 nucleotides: TGTGCCAGCAGTGACCCCGGGATCCCTAATTCACCCCTCCACTTT.